This T cell receptor (beta chain) was sequenced during a study of T cell responses to AZD1222 COVID-19 vaccine. CDR3 length: 14 amino acids. V was pared by 4 bases and J by 8 bases, with 7 bases of the junction left unmatched. Per the germline V gene, CDR1 is SGHNT and CDR2 is YYREEE (reference sequence). Measured with immunoSEQ multiplex PCR; TCRdb has only the in-frame clones, and not every one. The data hold approximately 100,000 clones, with roughly 90% observed a single time. The clonotype was recovered from an adult in good health. The material sequenced was peripheral blood, taken on day 0 of AZD1222 vaccination. The chain is built from TRBV5-4 and TRBJ2-1, with TRBD2 matching over 9 bases. Here the CDR3 reads CASSAVAGEYEQFF. Here the CDR3 DNA reads TGTGCCAGCAGCGCGGTAGCGGGAGAGTATGAGCAGTTCTTC.